Listed here are 30 T cell receptor beta chains from one sample, sequenced in a study of glioma-infiltrating T cells after dendritic cell vaccination. Clones were read by immunoSEQ multiplex PCR, and TCRdb kept only the in-frame ones, dropping some. The sample has fewer than 25,000 clones, roughly nine tenths seen once. The time point was: after dendritic cell vaccination, including at tumor progression/relapse. The source material was blood, sampled after dendritic cell vaccination. These receptors originate from a human donor with glioblastoma.

The chain uses TRBV7-9 and TRBJ1-6, with TRBD1 matching 11 bases. Germline V CDR1 and CDR2: SEHNR, FQNEAQ (reference sequence). This CDR3 has 14 amino acids. V was clipped by 3 bases and J by 9 bases; unmatched bases: 1. The CDR3 loop is CASSFGTGGSPLHF. CDR3 coding DNA: TGTGCCAGCAGCTTTGGGACAGGGGGTTCACCCCTCCACTTT.

This chain uses TRBV2 with TRBJ2-1, with D unresolved. Germline CDR1 is SNHLY and CDR2 is FYNNEI. With 6 bases removed from V and 4 bases from J, the gap between germline ends came to 7 bases. The CDR3 is 12 amino acids. The CDR3 DNA sequence: TGTGCCAGCAGCGCCGAGTACAATGAGCAGTTCTTC. The encoded protein is CASSAEYNEQFF.

The V and J genes are TRBV19 and TRBJ1-5, with D unclear. CDR3 length equals 12 residues. Trimming pared 6 bases from V and 0 bases from J, leaving 3 bases between. Germline V gene lookup returns CDR1 LNHDA and CDR2 SQIVND (reference sequence). The CDR3 nucleotides are TGTGCCAGTAGCCTTAGCAATCAGCCCCAGCATTTT. It codes for CASSLSNQPQHF.

This sequence joins TRBV5-1 and TRBJ1-6, with 8 bases aligning to TRBD1. Trimming took 4 bases from V and 8 from J; bases not matched to a gene: 5. CDR3 size: 14 residues. Germline V gene lookup returns CDR1 SGHRS and CDR2 YFSETQ. The CDR3, as DNA: TGCGCCAGCAGCCCCGGGACAGGAGATTCACCCCTCCACTTT. Translating gives CASSPGTGDSPLHF.

The chain employs TRBV14 and TRBJ1-1, with 8 bases that match TRBD1. The V and J ends lost 0 bases and 3 bases, in that order; junction bases with no gene match: 9. The CDR3 totals 17 residues. Germline V gene lookup returns CDR1 SGHDN and CDR2 FVKESK. The chain's CDR3 is CASSQEAAGGFDTEAFF. CDR3 bases: TGTGCCAGCAGCCAAGAGGCGGCAGGGGGCTTTGACACTGAAGCTTTCTTT.

The chain joins TRBV2 to TRBJ1-1; 7 bases map to TRBD1. Losses at the gene ends were 4 bases for V and 0 bases for J; bases not matched to a gene: 5. This CDR3 comprises 15 residues. Germline CDR1 is SNHLY and CDR2 is FYNNEI. The CDR3 region has the DNA TGTGCCAGCAGTGCGGGACAGAAGATGAACACTGAAGCTTTCTTT. This sequence encodes CASSAGQKMNTEAFF.

The gene calls are TRBV6-5 and TRBJ2-1; the D is unclear. The germline V gene has CDR1 MNHEY and CDR2 SVGAGI. Trimming shortened V by 5 bases and J by 6 bases, and 5 bases separated the two germline ends. The CDR3 runs 11 residues. CDR3 DNA sequence: TGTGCCAGCAGTGGCCCCAATGAGCAGTTCTTC. As protein: CASSGPNEQFF.

This clone has just a few counts. The chain combines TRBV5-6 with TRBJ2-1; 9 nucleotides match TRBD1. Germline trimming cut 3 bases from V and 5 bases from J; bases unmatched to any gene: 9. Germline CDR1 SGHDT, CDR2 YYEEEE. CDR3 length equals 16 residues. The CDR3: CASSWGTGLRDNEQFF. CDR3 DNA sequence: TGTGCCAGCAGCTGGGGGACAGGGCTGCGGGACAATGAGCAGTTCTTC.

This clone was observed a few times. This chain joins TRBV25-1 and TRBJ2-7; a possible D gene is TRBD2 (6 bases). The CDR3 has 13 amino acids. CDR1 and CDR2 from the germline V gene are MGHDK and SYGVNS. Trimming took off 3 bases at V and 3 bases at J, with 9 bases between the two ends. The CDR3 sequence: CASSEAGNYEQYF. The DNA of the CDR3 is TGTGCCAGCAGTGAGGCGGGGAACTACGAGCAGTACTTC.

This chain uses TRBV4-1 with TRBJ2-7, with a tentative D call TRBD1 (5 bases). The V gene lost 5 bases and the J gene lost 4 bases, with 21 bases spanning the gap. CDR3 size: 16 residues. Germline V gene data show CDR1 as MGHRA and CDR2 as YSYEKL. For the CDR3, the DNA is TGCGCCAGCAGCAAATCATTCAGGGTCACAGGTTACGAGCAGTACTTC. This encodes CASSKSFRVTGYEQYF.

J is TRBJ1-1 and V is TRBV19; the match to TRBD1 covers 7 bases. The trim removed 6 bases at V and 0 bases at J, leaving 13 bases unmatched. From germline, CDR1 is LNHDA and CDR2 SQIVND (reference sequence). The CDR3 extends over 17 amino acids. The CDR3 DNA reads as TGTGCCAGTAGGACAGGGACGATAAACACCTTGAACACTGAAGCTTTCTTT. Protein product: CASRTGTINTLNTEAFF.

This clone occurred once. Other DNA sequences in the sample encode the same CDR3. The chain recombines TRBV21-1 with TRBJ1-6; the table names TRBD1, a call not compared with the DNA. TRBV21-1 is noted as a pseudogene. The CDR3 sequence is 14 residues long. CDR3 in DNA: TGTGCCGGAAGAAGGGGGTCCCATAATTCACCCCTCCACTTT. This sequence encodes CAGRRGSHNSPLHF.

The chain carries TRBV7-2 and TRBJ2-7, with D perhaps matching TRBD2 (6 bases). Germline V lookup: CDR1 SGHTA, CDR2 FQGNSA. The germline V and J ends were trimmed by 4 bases and 0 bases, with 19 bases remaining between them. CDR3 size: 17 residues. The CDR3 sequence: CASSSMILAKSSYEQYF. The CDR3 DNA follows: TGTGCCAGCAGCTCCATGATCCTAGCGAAAAGCTCCTACGAGCAGTACTTC.

This clone appeared once. The CDR3 bases are TGTGCCAGCATCACTGACAGGGTCCGTGAAAAACTGTTTTTT. This sequence encodes CASITDRVREKLFF. The chain carries TRBV6-1 and TRBJ1-4, with TRBD1 matching over 7 bases. Germline trimming cut 7 bases from V and 7 bases from J; bases unmatched to any gene: 9. In germline, CDR1 is MNHNS, CDR2 SASEGT. The CDR3 spans 14 residues.

The rearrangement links TRBV9 to TRBJ2-2; maybe TRBD1 (6 bases). This CDR3 region has 13 residues. CDR1 SGDLS and CDR2 YYNGEE come from the germline V gene. The V end lost 9 bases, the J end lost 1 base, and 10 bases lay between the germline ends. The CDR3 DNA is TGTGCCACGGGCAGGGGGAACACCGGGGAGCTGTTTTTT. It specifies CATGRGNTGELFF.

J is TRBJ1-2 and V is TRBV5-1; a weak D match, TRBD1 (5 bases). Germline V CDR1 and CDR2: SGHRS, YFSETQ. The CDR3 sequence is 14 residues long. Deletions cut 5 bases from V and 4 bases from J, with 15 bases between. CDR3 in amino acids: CASSGGNRVYGYTF. In nucleotides, the CDR3 is TGCGCCAGCAGTGGGGGGAATAGGGTCTATGGCTACACCTTC.

The chain employs TRBV16 and TRBJ2-5, with D perhaps matching TRBD2 (7 bases). Per germline, CDR1 KGHSY and CDR2 FQNENV. The CDR3 is made up of 15 amino acids. Trimming stripped 4 bases from V and 5 bases from J, with 17 bases between. CDR3 sequence: CASSPSRGAGETQYF. In DNA, the CDR3 is TGTGCCAGCAGCCCCTCCCGGGGGGCCGGGGAGACCCAGTACTTC.

The chain is built from TRBV10-1 and TRBJ1-5; D uncertain. Germline-derived CDR1 and CDR2 are WNHNN and SYGVQD (reference sequence). This CDR3 has 16 residues. V was cut by 10 bases and J by 7 bases, with 26 bases left in between. The DNA for the CDR3 is TGCGCCACCAAACTTCCGGGGAGGTTTTCTGGACAGCCCCAGCATTTT. Amino acid sequence: CATKLPGRFSGQPQHF.

The chain joins TRBV10-3 to TRBJ1-4, with D uncertain. The CDR3 has 12 residues. Germline CDR1 is ENHRY and CDR2 is SYGVKD. Trimming stripped 3 bases from V and 8 bases from J, with 7 bases between. CDR3 protein: CAISDSGEKLFF. The CDR3 region has the DNA TGTGCCATCAGTGACTCGGGGGAAAAACTGTTTTTT.

The chain's CDR3 is CASSRTGPLTEAFF. In nucleotides, the CDR3 is TGTGCCAGTAGCCGAACAGGCCCCCTCACTGAAGCTTTCTTT. This chain joins TRBV19 and TRBJ1-1; a weak D match, TRBD1 (5 bases). Germline CDR1 reads LNHDA; CDR2 reads SQIVND (reference sequence). The CDR3 has 14 residues. Between the trimmed V and J ends, which lost 6 bases and 4 bases, there was a span of 15 bases.

The chain couples TRBV7-8 to TRBJ2-5, with D maybe TRBD1 (5 bases). The J call may be incorrect, as the DNA end agrees better with TRBJ2-7. The CDR3 has 14 residues. CDR1 and CDR2 (germline): SGHVS, FQNEAQ. The CDR3 loop reads CASSRQTESYEQYF. The CDR3 region has the DNA TGTGCCAGCAGCCGCCAGACAGAGAGTTACGAGCAGTACTTC.

DNA of the CDR3: TGTGCCAGCAGCTTAACGGCTAGCGCTGGCACAGATACGCAGTATTTT. Its protein is CASSLTASAGTDTQYF. The chain is built from TRBV7-8 and TRBJ2-3; D is perhaps TRBD2 (6 bases). CDR1 and CDR2 (germline): SGHVS, FQNEAQ. V dropped 2 bases and J dropped 1 base, with 13 bases sitting between them. This CDR3 has 16 amino acids.

The V and J genes are TRBV6-5 and TRBJ1-6, with D perhaps TRBD1 (6 bases). Trimming took off 7 bases at V and 5 bases at J, with 15 bases between the two ends. The CDR3 length is 15 residues. CDR1 is MNHEY, CDR2 SVGAGI, per germline. The CDR3 bases are TGTGCCAGCACCTTAGAAGGGGGAAATAATTCACCCCTCCACTTT. Its translation is CASTLEGGNNSPLHF.

V usage is TRBV15 and J usage is TRBJ1-2; 7 bases are shared with TRBD1. The CDR3 runs to 13 residues. Germline CDR1 LNHNV, CDR2 YYDKDF (reference sequence). The V and J ends lost 5 bases and 6 bases, in that order; junction bases with no gene match: 6. CDR3 residues: CATSLRDRDGYTF. CDR3 bases: TGTGCCACCAGCCTCCGGGACAGAGATGGCTACACCTTC. The full variable domain, rest sourced from reference TRBV15 and TRBJ1-2, is DAMVIQNPRYQVTQFGKPVTLSCSQTLNHNVMYWYQQKSSQAPKLLFHYYDKDFNNEADTPDNFQSRRPNTSFCFLDIRSPGLGDTAMYLCATSLRDRDGYTFGSGTRLTVV.

The chain links TRBV18 to TRBJ2-7; 7 nucleotides line up with TRBD1. The germline V gene has CDR1 KGHSH and CDR2 LQKENI. Trimming at V came to 3 bases and at J to 4 bases, leaving 0 bases not matched to a gene. The CDR3 runs 12 residues. The CDR3 DNA follows: TGTGCCAGCTCACCCAGGGGGTACGAGCAGTACTTC. Amino acid sequence: CASSPRGYEQYF.

The J gene is TRBJ2-3, the V gene TRBV4-1; TRBD1 might be the D (6 bases). The germline V gene has CDR1 MGHRA and CDR2 YSYEKL. CDR3 size: 16 residues. Trimming left V 1 base short and J 1 base short, with 12 bases between. CDR3 in DNA: TGCGCCAGCAGCCAAGTTACAGGGCTACGCACAGATACGCAGTATTTT. Amino acids: CASSQVTGLRTDTQYF.

The chain recombines TRBV5-8 with TRBJ2-1, with D hard to call. Trimming shortened V by 4 bases and J by 0 bases, and 17 bases separated the two germline ends. Per the germline V gene, CDR1 is SGHTS and CDR2 is YDEGEE. There are 17 residues in the CDR3. The DNA of the CDR3 is TGTGCCAGCAGCGCAGGATTTATTCTACTCTCCTACAATGAGCAGTTCTTC. This encodes CASSAGFILLSYNEQFF.

This chain joins TRBV7-2 and TRBJ2-7; D gene uncertain. This CDR3 is 12 amino acids long. The germline V and J ends were trimmed by 1 base and 5 bases, with 6 bases remaining between them. In germline, CDR1 is SGHTA, CDR2 FQGNSA. The CDR3 bases are TGTGCCAGCAGCTTAGACTTCCACGAGCAGTACTTC. As protein: CASSLDFHEQYF.

This chain connects TRBV11-2 to TRBJ2-7, with D tentatively TRBD2 (7 bases). The length of the CDR3 is 16 residues. Germline assignment: CDR1 SGHAT and CDR2 FQNNGV. V was trimmed by 0 bases and J by 2 bases, leaving 14 bases between them. The DNA for the CDR3 is TGTGCCAGCAGCTTAGATGGGGGGGGCGTAGCCTACGAGCAGTACTTC. This codes for CASSLDGGGVAYEQYF.

The chain has TRBV5-6 and TRBJ2-2; 8 bases map to TRBD1. The CDR3 sequence is 14 residues long. The V segment lost 5 bases and the J segment 3 bases; nucleotides outside the gene matches: 3. Germline V lookup: CDR1 SGHDT, CDR2 YYEEEE. The CDR3 loop reads CASSWDRYTGELFF. As DNA, the CDR3 is TGTGCCAGCAGTTGGGACAGGTACACCGGGGAGCTGTTTTTT.